This T cell receptor (beta chain) stems from a study of human T cells and chemical hapten exposure. Study details: Diphenylcyclopropenone was administered weekly to the scalp of patients throughout the roughly 23-week study. The study's findings and limits: TCRs at high frequency, those above 1 in 1000, did not change with DPC sensitization.

This clonotype was seen many times. What it binds is unknown. Time point: patch test 2, 6 weeks after DPC sensitization. Treatment described: therapeutic diphenylcyclopropenone sensitization with weekly scalp DPC. Samples of blood were obtained prior to the application of each patch test. TCRdb fed the RACE reads into MiXCR, producing one record per CDR3 protein. Here the sample spans around 75,000 distinct CDR3 sequences, 10% to 13% being singletons. The origin of this receptor is a woman aged 50 to 65 with alopecia areata. Some clones in this sample may be carry-over from other donors' samples. This specimen consisted of whole blood, obtained in connection with sensitization to the hapten diphenylcyclopropenone (DPC).

CDR3 nucleotide sequence: TGCACCAGCAGCCGGCCGCCGGGACAGAGAGGCAATCAGCCCCAGCATTTT. Protein sequence: CTSSRPPGQRGNQPQHF. This chain joins TRBV1 and TRBJ1-5; the table names TRBD1, a call not compared with the DNA. TRBV1 is described as a pseudogene. The CDR3 runs to 17 residues.